One and the same sample provided the 31 T cell receptor beta chains below, sequenced in a study of T-cell memory formation after mild COVID-19. Each CDR3 protein gets one entry after TCRdb re-called the 5' RACE reads with MiXCR. The sample holds 280,000 or so distinct CDR3 sequences, 8.2% seen once. The sequencing input was PBMCs or a T cell subset sorted from them (not recorded which). The receptors were gathered from a man between 18 and 35 years old who had mild COVID-19 (a few samples of this study predate the infection). Cell type and time point are not known.

This clonotype was seen more than once but under ten times. The chain has TRBV5-1 and TRBJ2-7, with 10 nucleotides matching TRBD1. Per germline, CDR1 SGHRS and CDR2 YFSETQ. This CDR3 region has 15 residues. Trimming cost V 2 bases and J 4 bases; bases outside gene matches: 6. In DNA form, the CDR3 reads TGCGCCAGCAGCTTCGGACAGGGGGGGACATACGAGCAGTACTTC. It translates to CASSFGQGGTYEQYF.

This clonotype turned up a few times. V is TRBV5-1 and J is TRBJ2-1; D gene ambiguous. The CDR3 covers 16 residues. Trimming left V 4 bases short and J 2 bases short, with 16 bases between. Germline V gene lookup returns CDR1 SGHRS and CDR2 YFSETQ. CDR3 loop: CASSPGQVGAYNEQFF. The CDR3 nucleotides are TGCGCCAGCAGCCCCGGCCAGGTCGGAGCCTACAATGAGCAGTTCTTC. Combining the CDR3 with reference TRBV5-1 and TRBJ2-1 gives the whole variable domain KAGVTQTPRYLIKTRGQQVTLSCSPISGHRSVSWYQQTPGQGLQFLFEYFSETQRNKGNFPGRFSGRQFSNSRSEMNVSTLELGDSALYLCASSPGQVGAYNEQFFGPGTRLTVL.

The chain carries TRBV5-1 and TRBJ2-7; D is uncertain. There are 13 residues in the CDR3. The V end was cut by 0 bases, the J end by 7 bases, with 11 bases between. Germline V gene sequence: CDR1 SGHRS, CDR2 YFSETQ. The CDR3 loop reads CASSLDPPAEQYF. The CDR3 coding sequence is TGCGCCAGCAGCTTGGACCCGCCTGCAGAGCAGTACTTC. The entire variable domain, with the rest obtained from reference TRBV5-1 and TRBJ2-7, is as follows: KAGVTQTPRYLIKTRGQQVTLSCSPISGHRSVSWYQQTPGQGLQFLFEYFSETQRNKGNFPGRFSGRQFSNSRSEMNVSTLELGDSALYLCASSLDPPAEQYFGPGTRLTVT.

The genes are TRBV7-2 and TRBJ2-5; 10 bases line up with TRBD2. The CDR3 sequence is 16 residues long. Trimming cost V 2 bases and J 2 bases; bases outside gene matches: 5. The V gene's germline CDR1 is SGHTA and CDR2 FQGNSA. The CDR3 spells CASSLSASGGQETQYF. The CDR3 region has the DNA TGTGCCAGCAGCTTATCAGCTAGCGGGGGTCAAGAGACCCAGTACTTC.

This clonotype has more than one count but fewer than ten. V is TRBV20-1 and J is TRBJ2-1; D unresolved. The germline V gene has CDR1 DFQATT and CDR2 SNEGSKA (reference sequence). The CDR3 length is 11 residues. V was trimmed by 0 bases and J by 10 bases, leaving 7 bases between them. CDR3 loop: CSARDWVEQFF. For the CDR3, the DNA is TGCAGTGCTAGAGATTGGGTCGAGCAGTTCTTC.

The gene calls are TRBV5-1 and TRBJ2-6; TRBD1 aligns across 7 bases. Germline lookup yields CDR1 SGHRS and CDR2 YFSETQ. J lost 4 bases, V lost 8 bases, and 12 bases had no gene match. CDR3 length: 16 amino acids. The CDR3 is CASLERPGQGANVLTF. The CDR3 bases are TGCGCCAGTCTCGAACGTCCGGGACAGGGGGCCAACGTCCTGACTTTC.

This clonotype has a handful of counts. The V gene is TRBV20-1, the J gene TRBJ2-3; no firm D call. Germline V gene data show CDR1 as DFQATT and CDR2 as SNEGSKA (reference sequence). V was clipped by 1 base and J by 0 bases, with 8 bases between them. This CDR3 is 14 amino acids long. The CDR3 spells CSARVLESTDTQYF. The CDR3 coding sequence is TGCAGTGCTAGAGTCCTAGAAAGCACAGATACGCAGTATTTT.

This sequence joins TRBV20-1 and TRBJ2-5; 7 nucleotides align to TRBD1. This CDR3 spans 13 amino acids. The ends lost 5 bases at V and 1 base at J; junction bases unmatched: 4. In germline, CDR1 is DFQATT, CDR2 SNEGSKA (reference sequence). CDR3 protein: CSAASGGQETQYF. The CDR3, as DNA: TGCAGTGCTGCCTCAGGGGGCCAAGAGACCCAGTACTTC.

This clonotype showed up just a few times. The V call is TRBV6-7, the J call TRBJ2-7; maybe TRBD1 (6 bases). TRBV6-7 is reported as an ORF; its role is uncertain. This CDR3 has 14 residues. The ends were cut back, 2 bases at V and 4 bases at J, with 12 bases in the middle. In DNA form, the CDR3 reads TGTGCCAGCAGTTACAGGACAGCCACGTACGAGCAGTACGTC. It yields the protein CASSYRTATYEQYV.

This clonotype came up a few times. The chain uses TRBV5-1 and TRBJ2-3; 7 bases are shared with TRBD1. V gave up 4 bases and J gave up 5 bases; unmatched junction bases: 10. Per the germline V gene, CDR1 is SGHRS and CDR2 is YFSETQ. This CDR3 is built from 15 residues. Here the CDR3 DNA reads TGCGCCAGCAGCGAGCTACAGGGGACGATAGATACGCAGTATTTT. It codes for CASSELQGTIDTQYF.

This chain links TRBV6-1 with TRBJ2-1, with a possible D match to TRBD2 (5 bases). This CDR3 spans 14 amino acids. With 7 bases removed from V and 4 bases from J, the gap between germline ends came to 14 bases. The V gene's germline CDR1 is MNHNS and CDR2 SASEGT. CDR3 in DNA: TGTGCCAGCATGTTGAGCGGTTTTTACAATGAGCAGTTCTTC. Its translation is CASMLSGFYNEQFF.

This clonotype was found a few times. V gene TRBV28 combines with J gene TRBJ1-4; unclear D gene. Trimming shortened V by 2 bases and J by 0 bases, and 13 bases separated the two germline ends. The CDR3 totals 17 residues. Germline loops: CDR1 MDHEN, CDR2 SYDVKM. DNA for the CDR3: TGTGCCAGCAGTTTAGGTGTGGGGTCTGCAACTAATGAAAAACTGTTTTTT. Its translation: CASSLGVGSATNEKLFF.

This sequence joins TRBV6-5 and TRBJ1-1, with D perhaps matching TRBD1 (6 bases). The V end lost 5 bases, the J end lost 1 base, and 8 bases lay between the germline ends. CDR3 size: 13 residues. In germline, CDR1 is MNHEY, CDR2 SVGAGI. CDR3 DNA sequence: TGTGCCAGCAGTGAGACAGGGAACACTGAAGCTTTCTTT. Amino acid sequence: CASSETGNTEAFF.

The chain recombines TRBV4-1 with TRBJ2-2, with a tentative D call TRBD1 (6 bases). Trimming stripped 3 bases from V and 4 bases from J, with 15 bases between. CDR1 and CDR2 (germline): MGHRA, YSYEKL. The CDR3 consists of 16 residues. The CDR3 is CASSHITRGLTGELFF. The CDR3, as DNA: TGCGCCAGCAGCCACATCACCAGGGGTCTCACCGGGGAGCTGTTTTTT.

The chain combines TRBV15 with TRBJ1-5; 8 bases align to TRBD1. There are 15 residues in the CDR3. Germline lookup yields CDR1 LNHNV and CDR2 YYDKDF (reference sequence). V dropped 3 bases and J dropped 5; count of bases not matched to a gene: 6. The CDR3 region is CATSSGQGFDQPQHF. CDR3 in DNA: TGTGCCACCAGCAGCGGACAGGGCTTCGATCAGCCCCAGCATTTT.

The J gene is TRBJ2-6, the V gene TRBV5-1; D uncertain. Germline assignment: CDR1 SGHRS and CDR2 YFSETQ. Trimming shortened V by 2 bases and J by 0 bases, and 9 bases separated the two germline ends. The CDR3 runs 16 residues. For the CDR3, the DNA is TGCGCCAGCAGCTTCCCCAGTGACTCTGGGGCCAACGTCCTGACTTTC. This encodes CASSFPSDSGANVLTF.

This rearrangement joins TRBV6-2 or TRBV6-3 to TRBJ1-1, with TRBD1 matching 10 bases. This CDR3 is 16 amino acids long. V lost 5 bases, J lost 1 base, and 7 bases stayed unmatched. Germline CDR1 MNHEY, CDR2 SVGEGT. Here the CDR3 reads CASSSAGTGENTEAFF. CDR3 DNA: TGTGCCAGCAGTAGCGCCGGGACAGGGGAGAACACTGAAGCTTTCTTT.

This clonotype appeared many times. The chain links TRBV6-2 or TRBV6-3 to TRBJ1-1; D gene unclear. The CDR3 is 11 residues long. Germline-derived CDR1 and CDR2 are MNHEY and SVGEGT. V lost 0 bases and J lost 11, with 7 bases in between. The CDR3 is CASSYSRAAFF. In DNA form, the CDR3 reads TGTGCCAGCAGTTACTCGAGAGCCGCTTTCTTT.

Here the CDR3 reads CAMGPNQETQYF. The CDR3 region has the DNA TGTGCCATGGGTCCGAACCAAGAGACCCAGTACTTC. The V gene is TRBV2, the J gene TRBJ2-5; D ambiguous. Trimming removed 10 bases at V and 0 bases at J, with 9 bases between. The CDR3 covers 12 residues. The germline V gene has CDR1 SNHLY and CDR2 FYNNEI.

This clonotype was counted between two and nine times. The chain joins TRBV12-3 or TRBV12-4 to TRBJ2-7, with D possibly being TRBD2 (5 bases). Trimming took off 2 bases at V and 7 bases at J, with 9 bases between the two ends. The CDR3 contains 12 residues. The CDR3 coding sequence is TGTGCCAGCAGTTTATACCGGGAAGAGCAGTACTTC. Encoded protein: CASSLYREEQYF.

This clonotype turned up a few times. The chain links TRBV18 to TRBJ2-2, with a weak D call TRBD2 (6 bases). V was cut by 0 bases and J by 5 bases, with 10 bases left in between. This CDR3 contains 15 residues. Germline CDR1 KGHSH, CDR2 LQKENI. The CDR3 region has the DNA TGTGCCAGCTCACCACCGCGGGGCGGGACCGGGGAGCTGTTTTTT. Protein sequence: CASSPPRGGTGELFF. The variable domain in full, with the rest retrieved from reference TRBV18 and TRBJ2-2, is NAGVMQNPRHLVRRRGQEARLRCSPMKGHSHVYWYRQLPEEGLKFMVYLQKENIIDESGMPKERFSAEFPKEGPSILRIQQVVRGDSAAYFCASSPPRGGTGELFFGEGSRLTVL.

This clonotype occurred many times. CDR3 in amino acids: CASSLQETQYF. DNA of the CDR3: TGTGCCAGCAGCCTCCAAGAGACCCAGTACTTC. The chain carries TRBV12-3 or TRBV12-4 and TRBJ2-5; D ambiguous. This CDR3 is 11 amino acids long. V was cut by 6 bases and J by 1 base, with 3 bases left in between.

This clonotype came up a few times. The CDR3 DNA is TGTGCCACCTCCCCAGGGAACACCGGGGAGCTGTTTTTT. It yields the protein CATSPGNTGELFF. This chain links TRBV12-3 or TRBV12-4 with TRBJ2-2; no firm D call. V was trimmed by 10 bases and J by 1 base, leaving 10 bases between them. The length of the CDR3 is 13 residues.

This clonotype was seen a few times. The CDR3 here is CASSLAGGPYEQYV. The CDR3 DNA is TGTGCCAGCAGCCTAGCGGGGGGGCCTTACGAGCAGTACGTC. V is TRBV28 and J is TRBJ2-7; 12 bases fit TRBD2. V gave up 6 bases and J gave up 4 bases; unmatched junction bases: 4. Germline V gene data show CDR1 as MDHEN and CDR2 as SYDVKM. This CDR3 region has 14 residues.

This clonotype was picked up many times. The chain combines TRBV12-3 or TRBV12-4 with TRBJ2-3; D is perhaps TRBD1 (6 bases). The CDR3 contains 15 residues. V lost 2 bases and J lost 3, with 12 bases in between. The CDR3 nucleotides are TGTGCCAGCAGTTTAAGTCATACAGGGACAGATACGCAGTATTTT. Encoded protein: CASSLSHTGTDTQYF.

This clonotype was counted a few times. CDR3 coding DNA: TGCAGTGCGGAGCAGGGGAGCGACACAGATACGCAGTATTTT. Translation: CSAEQGSDTDTQYF. The chain has TRBV20-1 and TRBJ2-3, with a weak D call TRBD1 (6 bases). V lost 6 bases and J lost 2, with 15 bases in between. The CDR3 runs 14 residues. From germline, CDR1 is DFQATT and CDR2 SNEGSKA (reference sequence).

This clonotype was observed at least ten times. This chain connects TRBV7-7 to TRBJ2-3, with D possibly being TRBD2 (6 bases). The germline gives CDR1 SSHAT, CDR2 FNYEAQ (reference sequence). The germline V and J ends were trimmed by 3 bases and 2 bases, with 6 bases remaining between them. The CDR3 has 13 amino acids. The CDR3 loop reads CASSLGLTDTQYF. The CDR3, as DNA: TGTGCCAGCAGCTTGGGACTCACAGATACGCAGTATTTT.

The chain couples TRBV9 to TRBJ1-2; D unclear. V shed 3 bases and J shed 0 bases, with 6 bases lying between them. There are 13 residues in the CDR3. CDR1 is SGDLS, CDR2 YYNGEE, per germline. The CDR3 DNA is TGTGCCAGCAGCGACACCTCTAACTATGGCTACACCTTC. It specifies CASSDTSNYGYTF.

This clonotype was found a few times. V and J are TRBV4-2 and TRBJ2-5, with D unclear. The V end lost 0 bases, the J end lost 2 bases, and 10 bases lay between the germline ends. Germline CDR1 LGHNA, CDR2 YNFKEQ. The length of the CDR3 is 15 residues. The CDR3 here is CASSQDPRLQETQYF. The CDR3 nucleotides are TGTGCCAGCAGCCAAGACCCCCGCCTACAAGAGACCCAGTACTTC.

This clonotype was observed at least ten times. This chain connects TRBV5-1 to TRBJ1-4, with TRBD1 matching over 9 bases. The germline V gene has CDR1 SGHRS and CDR2 YFSETQ. The ends lost 2 bases at V and 7 bases at J; junction bases unmatched: 6. The CDR3 spans 15 residues. The CDR3 sequence: CASSFTGGIGEKLFF. The CDR3 region has the DNA TGCGCCAGCAGCTTCACAGGGGGCATTGGTGAAAAACTGTTTTTT. Using reference TRBV5-1 and TRBJ1-4 for the parts outside the CDR3, the full variable domain is KAGVTQTPRYLIKTRGQQVTLSCSPISGHRSVSWYQQTPGQGLQFLFEYFSETQRNKGNFPGRFSGRQFSNSRSEMNVSTLELGDSALYLCASSFTGGIGEKLFFGSGTQLSVL.

This clonotype turned up a few times. V usage is TRBV6-5 and J usage is TRBJ1-6; 8 bases fit TRBD1. CDR1 is MNHEY, CDR2 SVGAGI, per germline. This CDR3 has 17 residues. V lost 2 bases to trimming and J lost 9 bases; unmatched junction nucleotides: 12. The CDR3 coding sequence is TGTGCCAGCAGTTACAGGGGACAGGACATATCGGGTTCACCCCTCCACTTT. Protein product: CASSYRGQDISGSPLHF.